Presented here are 21 T cell receptor beta chains from one specimen sequenced in a study of control samples from healthy donors and cancer patients. This table comes from immunoSEQ multiplex PCR, and its TCRdb copy is limited to in-frame clones, with some not included. In the table there are about 51,000 clones, about 80% of which are singletons. Sequencing input: blood. The receptors here all came from a man between 65 and 85 years old in good health.

This clone has only a few counts. The rearrangement links TRBV6-5 to TRBJ1-1; D is perhaps TRBD1 (5 bases). This CDR3 contains 12 residues. The germline V and J ends were trimmed by 3 bases and 7 bases, with 9 bases remaining between them. The germline gives CDR1 MNHEY, CDR2 SVGAGI. The CDR3 coding sequence is TGTGCCAGCAGTTATCGGGGCGGTGAAGCTTTCTTT. Protein: CASSYRGGEAFF.

This clone is a singleton in its sample. The chain links TRBV7-9 to TRBJ2-1; TRBD1 agrees at 7 bases. The CDR3 is 15 amino acids. The V gene's germline CDR1 is SEHNR and CDR2 FQNEAQ (reference sequence). V dropped 2 bases and J dropped 6; count of bases not matched to a gene: 7. The CDR3 coding sequence is TGTGCCAGCAGCTTACGGACAGGACGGTCCAATGAGCAGTTCTTC. Its translation is CASSLRTGRSNEQFF.

The V call is TRBV5-1, the J call TRBJ1-2; D may be TRBD1 (5 bases). CDR1 and CDR2 (germline): SGHRS, YFSETQ. V lost 2 bases to trimming and J lost 5 bases, with 13 bases between them. This CDR3 region has 14 residues. The CDR3 DNA sequence: TGCGCCAGCAGCTTCAATGGGGACGGATATGGCTACACCTTC. It yields the protein CASSFNGDGYGYTF.

J is TRBJ1-2 and V is TRBV11-3, with unresolved D. The V end lost 5 bases, the J end lost 3 bases, and 13 bases lay between the germline ends. The CDR3 loop spans 14 amino acids. The germline gives CDR1 SGHNT, CDR2 YENEEA. CDR3 residues: CASSPGPGDYGYTF. The CDR3 DNA follows: TGTGCCAGCAGCCCCGGTCCTGGGGACTATGGCTACACCTTC. Full variable domain (missing parts from reference TRBV11-3 and TRBJ1-2): EAGVVQSPRYKIIEKKQPVAFWCNPISGHNTLYWYLQNLGQGPELLIRYENEEAVDDSQLPKDRFSAERLKGVDSTLKIQPAELGDSAVYLCASSPGPGDYGYTFGSGTRLTVV.

V usage is TRBV25-1 and J usage is TRBJ2-7; D uncertain. In germline, CDR1 is MGHDK, CDR2 SYGVNS. V gave up 8 bases and J gave up 5 bases, with 10 bases separating them. CDR3 length equals 11 residues. The DNA for the CDR3 is TGTGCCAGCTCCCCTTTAGACGAGCAGTACTTC. This translates into CASSPLDEQYF.

The chain has TRBV2 and TRBJ1-3; D is uncertain. This CDR3 contains 15 residues. The germline CDR1 and CDR2 sequences are SNHLY and FYNNEI. Trimming cost V 9 bases and J 0 bases, with 15 bases left between them. CDR3 sequence: CASCPQRNSGNTIYF. Written as DNA, the CDR3 is TGTGCCAGTTGCCCTCAGCGCAACTCTGGAAACACCATATATTTT. Looking up the rest from reference TRBV2 and TRBJ1-3 gives the full variable domain: EPEVTQTPSHQVTQMGQEVILRCVPISNHLYFYWYRQILGQKVEFLVSFYNNEISEKSEIFDDQFSVERPDGSNFTLKIRSTKLEDSAMYFCASCPQRNSGNTIYFGEGSWLTVV.

The CDR3 spells CASSLRLTETQYF. CDR3 DNA: TGTGCCAGCAGTTTAAGGCTAACGGAGACCCAGTACTTC. The chain joins TRBV28 to TRBJ2-5; no firm D call. CDR1 and CDR2 from the germline V gene are MDHEN and SYDVKM. Between the trimmed V and J ends, which lost 2 bases and 5 bases, there was a span of 9 bases. This CDR3 spans 13 amino acids.

The V gene is TRBV6-6, the J gene TRBJ1-2; D may be TRBD1 (6 bases). Germline CDR1 and CDR2: MNHNY and SVGAGI (reference sequence). The ends were cut back, 4 bases at V and 8 bases at J, with 11 bases in the middle. The CDR3 is 12 residues long. The CDR3 is CASSSEGGGYTF. CDR3 coding DNA: TGTGCCAGCAGTTCCGAAGGGGGAGGCTACACCTTC.

This chain links TRBV18 with TRBJ2-7, with a weak D call TRBD2 (6 bases). The germline V and J ends were trimmed by 6 bases and 2 bases, with 11 bases remaining between them. The CDR3 totals 13 residues. CDR1 and CDR2 (germline): KGHSH, LQKENI. The CDR3 region has the DNA TGTGCCAGCTCGCCGGGACTTCCCTACGAGCAGTACTTC. Translating gives CASSPGLPYEQYF.

The gene calls are TRBV3-1 (or the pseudogene TRBV3-2) and TRBJ2-7; 8 bases line up with TRBD2. With V trimmed by 4 bases and J by 5 bases, 7 bases remained unmatched. The CDR3 consists of 14 residues. Germline V gives CDR1 LGHDT, CDR2 YNNKEL (reference sequence). CDR3 loop: CASSLSGVLNEQYF. CDR3 nucleotide sequence: TGTGCCAGCAGCCTTAGCGGGGTCCTTAACGAGCAGTACTTC.

This clone was counted between two and nine times. Here the CDR3 DNA reads TGTGCCAGCAGTCTCTCCGTTCTGCCCCAGCATTTT. Its translation: CASSLSVLPQHF. The chain has TRBV28 and TRBJ1-5; D uncertain. The germline V gene encodes CDR1 MDHEN and CDR2 SYDVKM. This CDR3 contains 12 residues. The V gene lost 5 bases and the J gene lost 9 bases, with 11 bases spanning the gap.

CDR3 coding DNA: TGTGCCAGCAGTCTCCAGGGACCCGAGCAGTACTTC. Amino acid sequence: CASSLQGPEQYF. J is TRBJ2-7 and V is TRBV28; D tentatively fits TRBD1 or TRBD2 (5 bases each). The CDR3 loop spans 12 amino acids. Trimming took 5 bases from V and 6 from J, leaving 11 bases between them. CDR1 and CDR2 (germline): MDHEN, SYDVKM.

The chain recombines TRBV28 with TRBJ1-5; D might be TRBD1 (6 bases). CDR1 and CDR2 from the germline V gene are MDHEN and SYDVKM. V was cut by 3 bases and J by 3 bases, with 12 bases left in between. The CDR3 is 15 amino acids. The DNA of the CDR3 is TGTGCCAGCAGTTTGAACAGGGATTTCAATCAGCCCCAGCATTTT. Translation: CASSLNRDFNQPQHF.

As DNA, the CDR3 is TGCAGTGCCGAGGACAGAAGGCAGTACTTC. Translation: CSAEDRRQYF. V usage is TRBV20-1 and J usage is TRBJ2-7; a weak D match, TRBD1 (6 bases). Germline V CDR1 and CDR2: DFQATT, SNEGSKA (reference sequence). The CDR3 has 10 residues. V was pared by 6 bases and J by 9 bases, with 12 bases between.

This chain connects TRBV2 to TRBJ2-5, with a possible D match to TRBD2 (5 bases). CDR3 length equals 15 residues. Germline V lookup: CDR1 SNHLY, CDR2 FYNNEI. The V and J ends lost 4 bases and 5 bases respectively, with 17 bases between them. DNA of the CDR3: TGTGCCAGCAGTGTACAAGCGGTGCCTGGGGAGACCCAGTACTTC. Residues: CASSVQAVPGETQYF.

The chain joins TRBV3-1 (or the pseudogene TRBV3-2) to TRBJ1-6, with 7 bases fitting TRBD1. Germline CDR1 LGHDT, CDR2 YNNKEL (reference sequence). V trimming: 4 bases; J trimming: 4 bases; junction bases outside the gene matches: 1. The CDR3 contains 14 residues. CDR3 bases: TGTGCCAGCAGCCCGACAGGGTATAATTCACCCCTCCACTTT. Its protein product is CASSPTGYNSPLHF.

The V and J genes are TRBV7-2 and TRBJ1-6; tentative D call: TRBD1 (5 bases). Germline V gene sequence: CDR1 SGHTA, CDR2 FQGNSA. The CDR3 runs 15 residues. V gave up 4 bases and J gave up 10 bases, with 17 bases separating them. Here the CDR3 DNA reads TGTGCCAGCAGCTCAAGAGTTGGGTGGGGGTCACCCCTCCACTTT. Translating it yields CASSSRVGWGSPLHF.

The chain has TRBV5-8 and TRBJ1-2; D uncertain. There are 13 residues in the CDR3. Trimming left V 1 base short and J 1 base short, with 5 bases between. CDR1 and CDR2 (germline): SGHTS, YDEGEE. CDR3 sequence reads: CASSLNYNYGYTF. The CDR3 DNA sequence: TGTGCCAGCAGCTTGAACTATAACTATGGCTACACCTTC.

The chain joins TRBV12-5 to TRBJ2-1; a weak D match, TRBD1 (7 bases). CDR1 and CDR2 from the germline V gene are LGHNT and FRNRAP. The germline V and J ends were trimmed by 6 bases and 9 bases, with 21 bases remaining between them. The length of the CDR3 is 15 residues. CDR3 bases: TGTGCTAGTGGCAAGACTAGGGGGCGTGGGGTTGAGCAGTTCTTC. Translation gives CASGKTRGRGVEQFF.

The chain carries TRBV2 and TRBJ2-3, with 7 bases matching TRBD2. The CDR3 contains 14 residues. Germline trimming cut 4 bases from V and 5 bases from J; bases unmatched to any gene: 6. Per germline, CDR1 SNHLY and CDR2 FYNNEI. The CDR3 coding sequence is TGTGCCAGCAGTGCCCAGGGAGGGGAAGATACGCAGTATTTT. It translates to CASSAQGGEDTQYF.

J is TRBJ1-2 and V is TRBV28, with D possibly being TRBD1 (5 bases). V lost 8 bases to trimming and J lost 0 bases, with 16 bases between them. Germline assignment: CDR1 MDHEN and CDR2 SYDVKM. The length of the CDR3 is 15 residues. The CDR3 nucleotides are TGTGCCAGCGGAAAAGGGGCCTTCTCTAACTATGGCTACACCTTC. Amino acids: CASGKGAFSNYGYTF.